The 31 T cell receptor beta chains reported below all come from one sample, sequenced in a study of CD8+ T cells in alopecia areata. cDNA prepared by RNA extraction and subsequent reverse transcription served as the template for sequencing. Data came from immunoSEQ multiplex PCR; TCRdb stores just in-frame clones and leaves some out. The sample has fewer than 250,000 clones; more than 30% are singletons. Treatment of the sample: oral pan-JAK inhibitor, 5-10 mg twice daily. Source: CD4+ T cells sorted from blood, taken between weeks 30 and 35, from a patient treated with tofacitinib. Receptor source: a human donor with alopecia areata.

This chain joins TRBV6-1 and TRBJ2-3; D might be TRBD2 (6 bases). Germline CDR1 reads MNHNS; CDR2 reads SASEGT. The V end was cut by 4 bases, the J end by 0 bases, with 14 bases between. The CDR3 loop spans 16 amino acids. The CDR3 here is CASSARWDFSTDTQYF. The CDR3 coding sequence is TGTGCCAGCAGTGCTCGATGGGACTTTAGCACAGATACGCAGTATTTT.

This clone was found a few times. This chain links TRBV2 with TRBJ1-5, with unresolved D. Trimming took 7 bases from V and 1 from J, leaving 17 bases between them. Germline CDR1 SNHLY, CDR2 FYNNEI. The CDR3 runs 16 residues. The CDR3 DNA reads as TGTGCCAGCAAGCTGCGGGATTTGGAAAGCAATCAGCCCCAGCATTTT. It translates to CASKLRDLESNQPQHF.

This clone showed up just a few times. The chain is built from TRBV2 and TRBJ2-3; D is uncertain. This CDR3 comprises 11 residues. The V gene's germline CDR1 is SNHLY and CDR2 FYNNEI. The germline V and J ends were trimmed by 4 bases and 4 bases, with 3 bases remaining between them. CDR3 residues: CASSGADTQYF. As DNA, the CDR3 is TGTGCCAGCAGTGGGGCAGATACGCAGTATTTT.

The chain combines TRBV6-1 with TRBJ2-7; D is ambiguous. Trimming took 5 bases from V and 2 from J, leaving 10 bases between them. There are 13 residues in the CDR3. CDR1 and CDR2 from the germline V gene are MNHNS and SASEGT. The DNA for the CDR3 is TGTGCCAGCAGTTTTCAGGAAACCTACGAGCAGTACTTC. It translates to CASSFQETYEQYF.

The chain links TRBV5-1 to TRBJ2-7; the D is unclear. Germline CDR1 reads SGHRS; CDR2 reads YFSETQ. The CDR3 runs to 12 residues. V was clipped by 3 bases and J by 3 bases, with 7 bases between them. CDR3: CASSSLGYEQYF. DNA of the CDR3: TGCGCCAGCAGCTCACTTGGCTACGAGCAGTACTTC.

The chain is built from TRBV7-6 and TRBJ2-7; possible D gene TRBD2, 6 bases. V was cut by 2 bases and J by 6 bases, with 20 bases left in between. CDR3 length: 16 residues. Germline CDR1 SGHVS, CDR2 FNYEAQ. CDR3 bases: TGTGCCAGCAGCTTAACAGCTGCGGGAAGGCGCGGCGAGCAGTACTTC. Encoded protein: CASSLTAAGRRGEQYF.

The V call is TRBV9, the J call TRBJ2-7; weak D call: TRBD1 (6 bases). V gave up 3 bases and J gave up 6 bases, with 10 bases separating them. This CDR3 is built from 12 residues. Germline V gene sequence: CDR1 SGDLS, CDR2 YYNGEE. CDR3 loop: CASSDLRGEQYF. For the CDR3, the DNA is TGTGCCAGCAGCGACCTCAGGGGCGAGCAGTACTTC.

This clone has a handful of counts. The chain carries TRBV5-1 and TRBJ2-2, with D maybe TRBD1 (6 bases). Per germline, CDR1 SGHRS and CDR2 YFSETQ. This CDR3 is 16 amino acids long. V gave up 4 bases and J gave up 5 bases, with 18 bases separating them. CDR3 nucleotide sequence: TGCGCCAGCAGCGGGCTACCAGGGGAGTATACCGGGGAGCTGTTTTTT. It is translated as CASSGLPGEYTGELFF. Based on the CDR3 plus reference TRBV5-1 and TRBJ2-2, the full variable domain is KAGVTQTPRYLIKTRGQQVTLSCSPISGHRSVSWYQQTPGQGLQFLFEYFSETQRNKGNFPGRFSGRQFSNSRSEMNVSTLELGDSALYLCASSGLPGEYTGELFFGEGSRLTVL.

This clone has more than one count but fewer than ten. The chain employs TRBV11-2 and TRBJ2-2; 8 positions agree with TRBD1. The CDR3 is 16 residues long. J gave up 4 bases and V 5 bases, and 9 bases lay outside the gene matches. Germline values: CDR1 SGHAT, CDR2 FQNNGV. CDR3 sequence (DNA): TGTGCCAGCAGCCTGTGGACAGGGTTGGCCACCGGGGAGCTGTTTTTT. Encoded protein: CASSLWTGLATGELFF.

The J gene is TRBJ2-7, the V gene TRBV5-1; TRBD1 agrees at 10 bases. The CDR3 covers 15 residues. CDR1 and CDR2 from the germline V gene are SGHRS and YFSETQ. The junction had 6 bases not matched to a gene; V was cut back by 1 base and J by 5 bases. CDR3 DNA: TGCGCCAGCAGCTTGCGACAGGGGGCAGGAAACGAGCAGTACTTC. It is translated as CASSLRQGAGNEQYF.

This clone occurred a few times. V gene TRBV29-1 combines with J gene TRBJ1-1; perhaps TRBD1 as D (5 bases). Germline assignment: CDR1 SQVTM and CDR2 ANQGSEA. Trimming cost V 6 bases and J 4 bases, with 15 bases left between them. CDR3 length: 13 residues. The CDR3 here is CSVEGLYTTEAFF. Here the CDR3 DNA reads TGCAGCGTGGAGGGGCTTTACACCACTGAAGCTTTCTTT. Combining the CDR3 with reference TRBV29-1 and TRBJ1-1 gives the whole variable domain SAVISQKPSRDICQRGTSLTIQCQVDSQVTMMFWYRQQPGQSLTLIATANQGSEATYESGFVIDKFPISRPNLTFSTLTVSNMSPEDSSIYLCSVEGLYTTEAFFGQGTRLTVV.

V is TRBV5-1 and J is TRBJ1-1; 9 bases fit TRBD1. Germline V lookup: CDR1 SGHRS, CDR2 YFSETQ. The CDR3 runs to 14 residues. With V trimmed by 4 bases and J by 6 bases, 7 bases remained unmatched. The CDR3 DNA sequence: TGCGCCAGCAGCCCGTCGGGGGACAGGGCTGAAGCTTTCTTT. It translates to CASSPSGDRAEAFF.

The chain uses TRBV5-1 and TRBJ2-2; D not resolved. CDR1 is SGHRS, CDR2 YFSETQ, per germline. V lost 4 bases, J lost 4 bases, and 14 bases lay in between. This CDR3 contains 15 residues. The CDR3 DNA sequence: TGCGCCAGCAGCGCCTCACAAGGTATCACCGGGGAGCTGTTTTTT. It yields the protein CASSASQGITGELFF.

This clone was counted ten times or more. The chain has TRBV23-1 and TRBJ1-6; no definite D call. TRBV23-1 is an ORF, and what it does is uncertain. Trimming removed 2 bases from V and 8 bases from J, with 16 bases in between. CDR3 size: 16 residues. The CDR3 protein is CASSQLGWMGYSPLHF. CDR3 bases: TGCGCCAGCAGTCAACTAGGGTGGATGGGCTATTCACCCCTCCACTTT.

The chain recombines TRBV30 with TRBJ1-3; D ambiguous. The CDR3 sequence is 14 residues long. Germline CDR1 and CDR2: GTSNPN and SVGIG (reference sequence). The germline V and J ends were trimmed by 4 bases and 0 bases, with 10 bases remaining between them. The DNA of the CDR3 is TGTGCCTGGACTGGACTCTTCTCTGGAAACACCATATATTTT. It encodes CAWTGLFSGNTIYF.

The chain has TRBV5-6 and TRBJ1-2; D remains ambiguous. Germline V CDR1 and CDR2: SGHDT, YYEEEE. With 0 bases removed from V and 1 base from J, the gap between germline ends came to 7 bases. CDR3 length: 14 residues. The CDR3 region is CASSLGASNYGYTF. The DNA for the CDR3 is TGTGCCAGCAGCTTGGGGGCCAGTAACTATGGCTACACCTTC.

The rearrangement links TRBV29-1 to TRBJ2-7; D possibly corresponds to TRBD1 (5 bases). CDR3 length: 15 amino acids. V lost 1 base, J lost 1 base, and 14 bases lay in between. Germline V CDR1 and CDR2: SQVTM, ANQGSEA. CDR3 sequence: CSVEVAGSISYEQYF. The CDR3 DNA reads TGCAGCGTTGAAGTGGCAGGGTCCATTTCCTACGAGCAGTACTTC.

The sample holds a few counts of this clone. The rearrangement uses TRBV6-5 and TRBJ2-7, with D unclear. Germline V gives CDR1 MNHEY, CDR2 SVGAGI. V was shortened by 6 bases and J by 7 bases, with 10 bases between the two germline ends. This CDR3 is 11 amino acids long. CDR3 coding DNA: TGTGCCAGCAGCGAGGTGGGAGAGCAGTACTTC. It translates to CASSEVGEQYF.

This clone has more than one count but fewer than ten. V gene TRBV6-6 combines with J gene TRBJ2-3, with 7 nucleotides matching TRBD2. V lost 8 bases to trimming and J lost 2 bases; unmatched junction nucleotides: 13. Germline V gene lookup returns CDR1 MNHNY and CDR2 SVGAGI (reference sequence). The length of the CDR3 is 16 residues. The chain's CDR3 is CASPPGSGGVTDTQYF. CDR3 nucleotides: TGTGCCAGCCCCCCGGGGAGTGGGGGGGTCACAGATACGCAGTATTTT.

This clone was counted only a few times. The chain carries TRBV5-1 and TRBJ2-2; perhaps TRBD1 as D (6 bases). CDR1 is SGHRS and CDR2 is YFSETQ in the germline V gene. This CDR3 region has 14 residues. Trimming shortened V by 6 bases and J by 0 bases, and 9 bases separated the two germline ends. The CDR3 DNA sequence: TGCGCCAGCACCGACAGGACGAACACCGGGGAGCTGTTTTTT. It is translated as CASTDRTNTGELFF. Full variable domain (remainder filled in from reference TRBV5-1 and TRBJ2-2): KAGVTQTPRYLIKTRGQQVTLSCSPISGHRSVSWYQQTPGQGLQFLFEYFSETQRNKGNFPGRFSGRQFSNSRSEMNVSTLELGDSALYLCASTDRTNTGELFFGEGSRLTVL.

This clone was detected a few times. This chain links TRBV5-6 with TRBJ1-2, with D perhaps TRBD1 (5 bases). Trimming left V 0 bases short and J 7 bases short, with 13 bases between. The CDR3 is 14 residues long. Per germline, CDR1 SGHDT and CDR2 YYEEEE. CDR3: CASSLDAGTGGYTF. CDR3 coding DNA: TGTGCCAGCAGCTTGGATGCGGGGACGGGTGGCTACACCTTC.

V is TRBV10-3 and J is TRBJ2-7; 10 bases align to TRBD1. Looked up from germline, CDR1 is ENHRY and CDR2 is SYGVKD. V was clipped by 9 bases and J by 5 bases; unmatched bases: 7. CDR3 size: 13 residues. As DNA, the CDR3 is TGTGCCATTGATGGAGGACAGGGGGACGAGCAGTACTTC. Translated, it gives CAIDGGQGDEQYF.

The V and J genes are TRBV5-6 and TRBJ1-2; 7 nucleotides line up with TRBD1. CDR1 SGHDT and CDR2 YYEEEE come from the germline V gene. The ends lost 1 base at V and 7 bases at J; junction bases unmatched: 4. The CDR3 consists of 13 residues. This CDR3 reads CASSLKGALGYTF. The DNA for the CDR3 is TGTGCCAGCAGCTTGAAGGGGGCTCTTGGCTACACCTTC.

This sequence joins TRBV19 and TRBJ2-6; D remains unclear. Germline V gene sequence: CDR1 LNHDA, CDR2 SQIVND (reference sequence). V was pared by 9 bases and J by 0 bases, with 12 bases between. CDR3 length: 15 residues. This chain's CDR3 is CASHRGVSGANVLTF. CDR3 sequence (DNA): TGTGCCAGCCACCGAGGAGTCTCTGGGGCCAACGTCCTGACTTTC.

This clone was counted a few times. The rearrangement uses TRBV6-1 and TRBJ2-6; perhaps TRBD1 as D (6 bases). The V and J ends lost 6 bases and 1 base respectively, with 10 bases between them. Germline-derived CDR1 and CDR2 are MNHNS and SASEGT. The CDR3 has 15 amino acids. The DNA for the CDR3 is TGTGCCAGCAGCCAACAGGGTTCTGGGGCCAACGTCCTGACTTTC. It is translated as CASSQQGSGANVLTF.

The V and J genes are TRBV6-5 and TRBJ1-2; 8 nucleotides align to TRBD1. Germline CDR1 reads MNHEY; CDR2 reads SVGAGI. V dropped 4 bases and J dropped 7; count of bases not matched to a gene: 5. The CDR3 spans 13 residues. CDR3 sequence (DNA): TGTGCCAGCAGTTCCCCCGACAGGGGTGGCTACACCTTC. It specifies CASSSPDRGGYTF.

A few counts support this clone. V and J are TRBV2 and TRBJ2-3, with D possibly TRBD1 on 6 matching bases. Trimming removed 7 bases at V and 3 bases at J, with 17 bases between. There are 15 residues in the CDR3. Germline CDR1 is SNHLY and CDR2 is FYNNEI. CDR3 nucleotides: TGTGCCAGCATCCGGACAGTAAGCACGACAGATACGCAGTATTTT. Its translation: CASIRTVSTTDTQYF.

The V gene is TRBV2, the J gene TRBJ1-3; no firm D call. The ends were cut back, 2 bases at V and 5 bases at J, with 16 bases in the middle. The germline V gene has CDR1 SNHLY and CDR2 FYNNEI. There are 16 residues in the CDR3. CDR3 bases: TGTGCCAGCAGTGAATTCAGTCAAGTTCGGAGAAACACCATATATTTT. This translates into CASSEFSQVRRNTIYF.

This clone was observed many times. J is TRBJ2-7 and V is TRBV5-6; D remains ambiguous. V was cut by 4 bases and J by 3 bases, with 5 bases left in between. Per the germline V gene, CDR1 is SGHDT and CDR2 is YYEEEE. This CDR3 is 11 amino acids long. Here the CDR3 DNA reads TGTGCCAGCAGCGGATTCTACGAGCAGTACTTC. It is translated as CASSGFYEQYF.

The chain has TRBV6-5 and TRBJ1-1; D is possibly TRBD1 (6 bases). Germline loops: CDR1 MNHEY, CDR2 SVGAGI. The CDR3 is made up of 13 amino acids. Trimming pared 0 bases from V and 4 bases from J, leaving 6 bases between. The CDR3 loop reads CASSYSGGTEAFF. Written as DNA, the CDR3 is TGTGCCAGCAGTTACTCAGGGGGCACTGAAGCTTTCTTT.

This clone has only a few counts. Other nucleotide sequences in the sample specify the same CDR3. The chain carries TRBV29-1 and TRBJ1-2, with D possibly matching TRBD1 (6 bases). Trimming took off 6 bases at V and 6 bases at J, with 8 bases between the two ends. The CDR3 runs 10 residues. The germline CDR1 and CDR2 sequences are SQVTM and ANQGSEA. DNA for the CDR3: TGCAGCGTAAACAGGGATGGCTACACCTTC. Translated: CSVNRDGYTF.